This is a list of T cell receptor beta chains from one sample in a study of beta chain features in type 1 diabetes. Assay: immunoSEQ multiplex PCR; the TCRdb copy retains only in-frame clones and omits some. Counted here are nearly 350,000 clones, less than 9.5% occurring once; the ten biggest clones make up around 0.44%. The sequencing sample was made of central memory CD4+ T cells from blood. The receptor set was obtained from a woman between 18 and 29 years old in good health. Both conserved end residues are part of each CDR3. Each record gives: clone size, J gene, V gene, D gene, CDR3 protein, CDR3 DNA. D genes are given only for firm matches. Part of the rows lack a size; the others show once, few, many or a class for expanded clones.

few	TRBJ2-5	TRBV15	NA	CATSSIHPGETQYF	TGTGCCACCAGCAGCATTCACCCTGGGGAGACCCAGTACTTC
NA	TRBJ1-4	TRBV6-5	TRBD1	CASRLTGSNEKLFF	TGTGCCAGCAGACTGACAGGGTCTAATGAAAAACTGTTTTTT
NA	TRBJ1-1	TRBV18	TRBD1	CASSPDRGNTEAFF	TGTGCCAGCTCACCAGACAGGGGGAACACTGAAGCTTTCTTT
few	TRBJ2-7	TRBV28	TRBD1	CASSLRQGRVDF	TGTGCCAGCAGTTTACGACAGGGAAGGGTTGACTTC
many	TRBJ2-2	TRBV14	NA	CASSQDPIVRAGELFF	TGTGCCAGCAGCCAAGATCCAATAGTTCGGGCCGGGGAGCTGTTTTTT
few	TRBJ2-1	TRBV29-1	NA	CSVGIQGGEQFF	TGCAGCGTTGGAATACAGGGTGGTGAGCAGTTCTTC
NA	TRBJ2-2	TRBV5-4	TRBD2	CASSQGGTSGSRTGELFF	TGTGCCAGCAGCCAAGGAGGGACTAGCGGGAGTCGCACCGGGGAGCTGTTTTTT
NA	TRBJ2-2	TRBV5-1	NA	CASSLDDGVTGELFF	TGCGCCAGCAGCTTGGATGACGGGGTCACCGGGGAGCTGTTTTTT
NA	TRBJ1-6	TRBV6-5	NA	CASSYYRDGNSPLHF	TGTGCCAGCAGTTACTACCGGGACGGTAATTCACCCCTCCACTTT
NA	TRBJ2-1	TRBV27	TRBD2	CASATSGTSGSRLLF	TGTGCCAGCGCCACTTCCGGGACTAGCGGGAGCAGGTTACTCTTC
NA	TRBJ1-1	TRBV10-3	NA	CAISDPGGELYTEAFF	TGTGCCATCAGTGACCCCGGAGGGGAATTGTACACTGAAGCTTTCTTT
NA	TRBJ2-3	TRBV9	NA	CASSVRPGSTDTQYF	TGTGCCAGCAGCGTACGGCCCGGATCCACAGATACGCAGTATTTT
NA	TRBJ1-1	TRBV7-8	NA	CASSYRSTEAFF	TGTGCCAGCAGCTATCGCTCCACTGAAGCTTTCTTT
few	TRBJ1-6	TRBV5-6	TRBD1	CASSYDREGSPLHF	TGTGCCAGCAGCTACGACAGGGAAGGTTCACCCCTCCACTTT
NA	TRBJ1-2	TRBV4-3	NA	CASSQEAQGHYGYTF	TGCGCCAGCAGCCAAGAGGCACAGGGCCACTATGGCTACACCTTC
NA	TRBJ2-1	TRBV7-2	NA	CASSVTRSYNEQFF	TGCGCCAGCAGCGTGACTCGCTCCTACAATGAGCAGTTCTTC
NA	TRBJ2-1	TRBV20-1	NA	CSARDLVEQFF	TGCAGTGCTAGAGATCTGGTGGAGCAGTTCTTC
NA	TRBJ2-3	TRBV7-2	TRBD2	CASSSGLAGMGDTQYF	TGTGCCAGCAGCTCGGGACTAGCGGGAATGGGAGATACGCAGTATTTT
few	TRBJ2-4	TRBV15	TRBD2	CATSRESSGSVGTKNIQYF	TGTGCCACCAGCAGAGAATCTAGCGGGAGCGTGGGAACCAAAAACATTCAGTACTTC
NA	TRBJ2-3	TRBV7-2	NA	CASSPVARASTDTQYF	TGTGCCAGCAGCCCGGTTGCGCGGGCTAGCACAGATACGCAGTATTTT
NA	TRBJ2-7	TRBV10-3	TRBD1	CAFSQGQGNEQYF	TGTGCCTTCTCCCAGGGACAGGGCAACGAGCAGTACTTC
NA	TRBJ1-2	TRBV27	NA	CASMESRGNYGYTF	TGTGCCAGCATGGAGTCCAGGGGAAACTATGGCTACACCTTC
many	TRBJ2-2	TRBV9	NA	CASSVAGSGVGELFF	TGTGCCAGCAGCGTAGCTGGGTCAGGTGTCGGGGAGCTGTTTTTT
NA	TRBJ2-2	TRBV11-2	NA	CASSRTTPSRGLRAGELFF	TGTGCCAGCAGCAGGACTACCCCCTCCCGGGGATTGCGGGCCGGGGAGCTGTTTTTT
NA	TRBJ2-3	TRBV7-2	NA	CASSLGQVNTQYF	TGTGCCAGCAGCTTAGGACAGGTCAATACGCAGTATTTT
few	TRBJ2-3	TRBV7-3	NA	CASSPGAGTDTQYF	TGTGCCAGCAGTCCGGGAGCGGGCACAGATACGCAGTATTTT
NA	TRBJ2-7	TRBV27	NA	CASSSKFGYEQYF	TGTGCCAGCAGTTCAAAGTTTGGGTACGAGCAGTACTTC
NA	TRBJ2-1	TRBV20-1	NA	CSAPRYNEQFF	TGCAGTGCACCCCGGTACAATGAGCAGTTCTTC
few	TRBJ2-3	TRBV6-5	TRBD2	CATRSAGGTTDTQYF	TGTGCCACCCGGTCGGCGGGAGGGACCACAGATACGCAGTATTTT
few	TRBJ1-2	TRBV5-8	NA	CASSLDGDYGYTF	TGTGCCAGCAGCTTGGACGGGGACTATGGCTACACCTTC
many	TRBJ2-1	TRBV7-8	TRBD2	CASSRSQAGDPHPFF	TGTGCCAGCAGCCGATCCCAAGCGGGAGATCCCCATCCGTTCTTC